The 2 T cell receptor beta chains listed next were all sequenced from one sample in a study of regulatory T cells in long-lasting Graves disease. Time point specified: newly diagnosed GD, antithyroid drugs for less than 3 months. After RNA was extracted from PBMCs, the TCR library was made from it. The TCR beta library used iRepertoire HTBI primers with Arm-PCR amplification of CDR3. TCRdb redid the calling of the multiplex PCR reads with MiXCR, one entry per CDR3 protein. This table holds 400,000 to 650,000 distinct CDR3 sequences, around 16% found once. A further study also used this sample, focusing on T cells in Graves' hyperthyroidism and ophthalmopathy.

Here the sequenced sample was peripheral blood mononuclear cells (PBMCs), taken at new diagnosis, from a patient treated with antithyroid drugs. Source of these receptors: a woman aged 35 to 60 with Graves disease.

This clonotype has a handful of counts. V usage is TRBV9 and J usage is TRBJ2-1; maybe TRBD2 (6 bases). V lost 4 bases and J 3 bases, leaving 11 bases between the germline ends. CDR3 length equals 14 residues. The germline gives CDR1 SGDLS, CDR2 YYNGEE. The CDR3 DNA reads TGTGCCAGCAGCCGTTGGGGAGGCTACAATGAGCAGTTCTTC. It encodes CASSRWGGYNEQFF.

This clonotype has only a few counts. The chain uses TRBV4-1 and TRBJ1-2, with unresolved D. Germline loops: CDR1 MGHRA, CDR2 YSYEKL. The CDR3 consists of 14 residues. V was shortened by 2 bases and J by 6 bases, with 13 bases between the two germline ends. The CDR3 DNA reads TGCGCCAGCAGCCAAACCCGGGGAAAAGATGGCTACACCTTC. Translating gives CASSQTRGKDGYTF.